Below, 10 T cell receptor beta chains from the same sample are listed, as sequenced in a study of T cells in Graves' hyperthyroidism and ophthalmopathy. TCR beta CDR3 sequences were amplified from RNA transcripts. With the HTBI primer set, the TCR CDR3 went through a first round of RT-PCR. Via MiXCR, TCRdb re-called the multiplex PCR reads, giving one row per CDR3 protein. The sample has roughly 240,000 distinct CDR3 sequences; approximately 23% are singletons. The sample was blood. All receptors come from a woman between 40 and 50 years old with Graves' ophthalmopathy.

This clonotype was seen at least ten times. The chain joins TRBV6-5 to TRBJ2-7; D uncertain. This CDR3 comprises 11 residues. V dropped 11 bases and J dropped 1 base, with 9 bases sitting between them. Germline V CDR1 and CDR2: MNHEY, SVGAGI. CDR3 residues: CALEKSYEQYF. CDR3 DNA sequence: TGTGCCTTGGAAAAGTCCTACGAGCAGTACTTC.

The chain carries TRBV30 and TRBJ2-5; possible D gene TRBD1, 6 bases. CDR3 size: 13 residues. Germline-derived CDR1 and CDR2 are GTSNPN and SVGIG (reference sequence). Trimming removed 0 bases at V and 6 bases at J, with 11 bases between. As DNA, the CDR3 is TGTGCCTGGAGTGTAGGGGGAACGCAGACCCAGTACTTC. It is translated as CAWSVGGTQTQYF.

The chain employs TRBV6-2 or TRBV6-3 and TRBJ2-1; 8 bases agree with TRBD2. This CDR3 comprises 15 residues. J gave up 5 bases and V 6 bases, and 9 bases lay outside the gene matches. The germline CDR1 and CDR2 sequences are MNHEY and SVGEGT. CDR3 in DNA: TGTGCCAGCAGCCGAACCGGGACTAGACACAATGAGCAGTTCTTC. Translated: CASSRTGTRHNEQFF.

In this sample, this clonotype turned up once. The V call is TRBV20-1, the J call TRBJ2-7; no clear D. Germline lookup yields CDR1 DFQATT and CDR2 SNEGSKA (reference sequence). The CDR3 contains 14 residues. Deletions cut 4 bases from V and 7 bases from J, with 20 bases between. CDR3 in amino acids: CSAIDRRGLWEQYF. The CDR3 DNA is TGCAGTGCTATAGATCGACGAGGTCTTTGGGAGCAGTACTTC.

This clonotype was counted ten times or more. The J gene is TRBJ2-2, the V gene TRBV6-2 or TRBV6-3, with D unclear. The germline gives CDR1 MNHEY, CDR2 SVGEGT. The CDR3 is 13 residues long. The V end was cut by 6 bases, the J end by 6 bases, with 11 bases between. DNA of the CDR3: TGTGCCAGCAGCAGACCGGGCCCCGGGGAGCTGTTTTTT. Translated, it gives CASSRPGPGELFF.

This sequence joins TRBV4-2 and TRBJ2-5; tentative D call: TRBD2 (5 bases). V was shortened by 0 bases and J by 1 base, with 12 bases between the two germline ends. Per the germline V gene, CDR1 is LGHNA and CDR2 is YNFKEQ. The CDR3 is made up of 16 amino acids. CDR3 sequence reads: CASSQDGTRPQETQYF. DNA of the CDR3: TGTGCCAGCAGCCAAGACGGTACTAGGCCCCAAGAGACCCAGTACTTC.

This clonotype appeared many times. Germline and junction disagree at one end, which may indicate a read error. V usage is TRBV6-5 and J usage is TRBJ2-7; 10 nucleotides line up with TRBD2. CDR1 is MNHEY, CDR2 SVGAGI, per germline. The CDR3 sequence is 14 residues long. This CDR3 is CANSFLAGAHEQYF. The CDR3 nucleotides are TGTGCCAACAGTTTCCTAGCGGGAGCCCACGAGCAGTACTTC.

This clonotype was found many times. The J gene is TRBJ1-2, the V gene TRBV5-1, with D possibly TRBD1 on 5 matching bases. The germline V gene has CDR1 SGHRS and CDR2 YFSETQ. The V and J ends lost 2 bases and 0 bases respectively, with 8 bases between them. This CDR3 has 14 amino acids. CDR3 bases: TGCGCCAGCAGCTTCAGGGAAGCTAACTATGGCTACACCTTC. Its translation: CASSFREANYGYTF.

This clonotype was seen ten or more times. The V and J genes are TRBV12-3 or TRBV12-4 and TRBJ2-5; 7 bases line up with TRBD2. The CDR3 has 15 residues. J was trimmed by 4 bases and V by 2 bases; bases with no gene match: 7. The CDR3 nucleotides are TGTGCCAGCAGTTTACTCGCGGGAGCCACAGAGACCCAGTACTTC. Residues: CASSLLAGATETQYF.

This clonotype was detected many times. The gene calls are TRBV12-3 or TRBV12-4 and TRBJ1-3; D gene unclear. V dropped 7 bases and J dropped 0 bases, with 10 bases sitting between them. The CDR3 is 14 amino acids. Written as DNA, the CDR3 is TGTGCCAGCACCCGGCCTTTCTCTGGAAACACCATATATTTT. Residues: CASTRPFSGNTIYF.